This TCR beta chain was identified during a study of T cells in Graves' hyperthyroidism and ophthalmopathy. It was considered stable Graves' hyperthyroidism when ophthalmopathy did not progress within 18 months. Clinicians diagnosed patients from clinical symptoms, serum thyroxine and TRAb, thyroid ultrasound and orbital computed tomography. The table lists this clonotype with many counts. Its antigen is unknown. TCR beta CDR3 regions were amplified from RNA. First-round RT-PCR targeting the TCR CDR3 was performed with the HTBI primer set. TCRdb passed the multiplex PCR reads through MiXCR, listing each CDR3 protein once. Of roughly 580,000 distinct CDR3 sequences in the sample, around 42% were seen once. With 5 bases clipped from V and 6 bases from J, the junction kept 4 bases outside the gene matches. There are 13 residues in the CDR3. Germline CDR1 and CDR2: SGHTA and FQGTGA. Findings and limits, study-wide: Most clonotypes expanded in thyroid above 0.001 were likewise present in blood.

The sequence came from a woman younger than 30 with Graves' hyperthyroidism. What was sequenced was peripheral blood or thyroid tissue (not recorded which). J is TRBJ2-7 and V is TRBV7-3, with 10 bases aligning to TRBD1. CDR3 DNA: TGTGCCAGCAGCACAGGGGACAGGGGCGAGCAGTACTTC. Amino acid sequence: CASSTGDRGEQYF.